These 5 T cell receptor beta chains were sequenced from one sample in a study of T cells after yellow fever vaccination (dated by TCRdb to the late 2010s). Read against the paper, the sample's treatment or condition label means: live attenuated yellow fever vaccine strain. Library preparation was by 5' RACE. Sequencing instrument: Illumina NovaSeq 6000. TCRdb passed the public sequencing reads through fastp at Q25 and MiXCR, retaining productive beta sequences. Every CDR3 protein is listed once, alongside the most common genes and DNA of its rows. Recorded for this sample are about 130,000 distinct CDR3 sequences; almost 9% of them occurred a single time. The ten largest account for approximately 37% of the sample. The sample was CD8+ T cells sorted from PBMCs, taken on the day of the yellow fever booster vaccination. Every receptor here comes from a man aged 18 to 30 who received the YFV17D yellow fever vaccine.

The CDR3 spells CASSRGPPYEQYV. For the CDR3, the DNA is TGTGCCAGCAGCCGTGGGCCCCCCTACGAGCAGTACGTC. This chain links TRBV27 with TRBJ2-7, with D unclear. CDR3 length: 13 residues. V was shortened by 6 bases and J by 2 bases, with 11 bases between the two germline ends. Germline loops: CDR1 MNHEY, CDR2 SMNVEV (reference sequence).

This clonotype was counted only a few times. The chain uses TRBV7-3 and TRBJ2-5, with a possible D match to TRBD2 (6 bases). Trimming removed 2 bases from V and 5 bases from J, with 12 bases in between. Germline V lookup: CDR1 SGHTA, CDR2 FQGTGA. The CDR3 is 14 amino acids. For the CDR3, the DNA is TGTGCCAGCAGCTTATTCGCGGGAACTGAGACCCAGTACTTC. This gives the protein CASSLFAGTETQYF.

The V call is TRBV13, the J call TRBJ2-2, with TRBD1 identical over 8 bases. J gave up 7 bases and V 6 bases, and 10 bases lay outside the gene matches. Germline V lookup: CDR1 PRHDT, CDR2 FYEKMQ (reference sequence). This CDR3 has 15 residues. The DNA of the CDR3 is TGTGCCAGCAGAGCGGACAGGGAGTTTCGCGGGGAGCTGTTTTTT. Its protein is CASRADREFRGELFF.

V and J are TRBV6-7 and TRBJ1-5, with 7 bases fitting TRBD1. TRBV6-7 counts as an open reading frame of uncertain function. Trimming cost V 0 bases and J 6 bases; bases outside gene matches: 8. CDR3 length: 16 residues. The CDR3 DNA sequence: TGTGCCAGCAGTTACTCTGGGCAGGGGGGGCCTCAGCCCCAGCATTTT. This sequence encodes CASSYSGQGGPQPQHF.

V gene TRBV6-5 combines with J gene TRBJ2-3, with D hard to call. The CDR3 length is 15 residues. Looked up from germline, CDR1 is MNHEY and CDR2 is SVGAGI. V lost 6 bases, J lost 1 base, and 14 bases lay in between. The CDR3 loop is CASRSGVGRTDTQYF. CDR3 nucleotide sequence: TGTGCCAGCAGATCTGGCGTCGGCCGCACAGATACGCAGTATTTT.